These 32 T cell receptor beta chains originate from one sample sequenced in a study of breast tumors, draining lymph nodes, adjacent tissues. In TCRdb, the multiplex PCR reads were re-called with MiXCR into one record per CDR3 protein. Counted here are fewer than 200,000 distinct CDR3 sequences, around a third occurring once; the ten biggest clones make up around 4.5%. The lymph nodes were axillary draining lymph nodes from breast cancer patients. Sequences were obtained from axillary lymph node tissue. The receptors here all came from a female donor with breast cancer. Some clones in this sample may be carry-over from other donors' samples.

This clonotype was seen a handful of times. The rearrangement joins TRBV27 to TRBJ1-2; no firm D call. The CDR3 totals 14 residues. CDR1 and CDR2 (germline): MNHEY, SMNVEV (reference sequence). The V and J ends lost 0 bases and 6 bases respectively, with 11 bases between them. The CDR3 here is CASSLSKGLNGYTF. The CDR3 DNA follows: TGTGCCAGCAGTTTATCTAAGGGATTGAATGGCTACACCTTC.

Ten or more counts support this clonotype. The V call is TRBV10-1, the J call TRBJ2-3, with D tentatively TRBD1 or TRBD2 (5 bases each). Germline V CDR1 and CDR2: WNHNN, SYGVQD (reference sequence). The V gene lost 3 bases and the J gene lost 4 bases, with 11 bases spanning the gap. The CDR3 runs 14 residues. CDR3 residues: CASSDVRDPDTQYF. CDR3 in DNA: TGCGCCAGCAGTGATGTAAGGGACCCAGATACGCAGTATTTT.

This clonotype was recorded at least ten times. The CDR3 DNA is TGCAGTGCTCCAGGACAGGGGGCTGACAATGAGCAGTTCTTC. Amino acid sequence: CSAPGQGADNEQFF. The chain combines TRBV20-1 with TRBJ2-1; 11 bases match TRBD1. This CDR3 has 14 residues. Unmatched junction bases numbered 5, after V lost 5 bases and J lost 5 bases. Germline V gene sequence: CDR1 DFQATT, CDR2 SNEGSKA (reference sequence).

In this sample, this clonotype turned up a few times. The chain couples TRBV6-2 or TRBV6-3 to TRBJ1-2; no reliable D call. V lost 0 bases and J lost 6, with 5 bases in between. Germline V gives CDR1 MNHEY, CDR2 SVGEGT. This CDR3 has 12 residues. The CDR3 DNA reads TGTGCCAGCAGTTACTCGTGGGATGGCTACACCTTC. Amino acids: CASSYSWDGYTF.

This clonotype showed up just a few times. The V gene is TRBV4-1, the J gene TRBJ1-5; maybe TRBD1 (5 bases). This CDR3 contains 21 residues. V was pared by 2 bases and J by 3 bases, with 29 bases between. Germline CDR1 is MGHRA and CDR2 is YSYEKL. The CDR3 DNA is TGCGCCAGCAGCCAACTATCTACGGGGCTGCCCGGGGCTTATAACAATCAGCCCCAGCATTTT. It translates to CASSQLSTGLPGAYNNQPQHF.

Turning to this clonotype: Being one base from a much bigger clone, this may be a read error. This chain connects TRBV12-3 or TRBV12-4 to TRBJ2-2; D is unresolved. There are 12 residues in the CDR3. The chain's CDR3 is CAGSLRMGELFF. CDR3 bases: TGTGCCGGCAGTTTAAGGATGGGGGAGCTGTTTTTT.

Many counts were recorded for this clonotype. J is TRBJ1-3 and V is TRBV7-8, with 7 positions matching TRBD1. V gave up 2 bases and J gave up 0 bases; unmatched junction bases: 13. CDR3 length equals 19 residues. Germline V gives CDR1 SGHVS, CDR2 FQNEAQ. The chain's CDR3 is CASSLWTGLAPDSGNTIYF. CDR3 DNA sequence: TGTGCCAGCAGCTTATGGACAGGCCTGGCCCCGGACTCTGGAAACACCATATATTTT.

In this sample, this clonotype turned up many times. The rearrangement links TRBV5-5 to TRBJ2-3; D is possibly TRBD1 or TRBD2 (6 bases each). This CDR3 is built from 15 residues. Germline V lookup: CDR1 SGHKS, CDR2 YYEKEE (reference sequence). Trimming took off 2 bases at V and 4 bases at J, with 14 bases between the two ends. The CDR3 sequence: CASSLIPGEADTQYF. DNA of the CDR3: TGTGCCAGCAGCTTAATTCCAGGGGAGGCAGATACGCAGTATTTT.

This clonotype was observed a handful of times. The chain links TRBV7-8 to TRBJ1-1; TRBD1 matches at 7 bases. J gave up 1 base and V 2 bases, and 4 bases lay outside the gene matches. Germline assignment: CDR1 SGHVS and CDR2 FQNEAQ. This CDR3 is 15 amino acids long. CDR3: CASSLRRTGNTEAFF. The CDR3 DNA reads TGTGCCAGCAGCTTACGCCGGACAGGGAACACTGAAGCTTTCTTT. Full variable domain (remainder filled in from reference TRBV7-8 and TRBJ1-1): GAGVSQSPRYKVAKRGQDVALRCDPISGHVSLFWYQQALGQGPEFLTYFQNEAQLDKSGLPSDRFFAERPEGSVSTLKIQRTQQEDSAVYLCASSLRRTGNTEAFFGQGTRLTVV.

The gene calls are TRBV29-1 and TRBJ1-1; no firm D call. CDR3 length: 13 residues. Trimming removed 3 bases at V and 5 bases at J, with 13 bases between. CDR1 and CDR2 from the germline V gene are SQVTM and ANQGSEA. CDR3 DNA: TGCAGCGTTGAGGAGGCCTTGAGGACTGAAGCTTTCTTT. It translates to CSVEEALRTEAFF.

The rearrangement uses TRBV13 and TRBJ1-2; weak D call: TRBD1 (6 bases). CDR3 size: 14 residues. Trimming took 3 bases from V and 1 from J, leaving 9 bases between them. The germline V gene encodes CDR1 PRHDT and CDR2 FYEKMQ (reference sequence). Here the CDR3 DNA reads TGTGCCAGCAGCTTTACACAGGGTAACTATGGCTACACCTTC. Translating gives CASSFTQGNYGYTF.

Remarks on this clonotype: A much more abundant neighbour one base away suggests this may be a read error. The V gene is TRBV12-3 or TRBV12-4, the J gene TRBJ2-7, with TRBD2 matching over 7 bases. This CDR3 is 15 amino acids long. The CDR3 DNA is TGTGCCAGCAGTCCCTTTGGCGGGAGTCTATACGTGCAGTACTTC. Translated: CASSPFGGSLYVQYF.

This clonotype was recorded many times. The rearrangement links TRBV20-1 to TRBJ2-5, with D possibly TRBD2 on 7 matching bases. Trimming stripped 6 bases from V and 1 base from J, with 18 bases between. The CDR3 length is 15 residues. CDR1 and CDR2 from the germline V gene are DFQATT and SNEGSKA (reference sequence). In DNA form, the CDR3 reads TGCAGTGCCACCCGGGGGGCGCTCGGCCAAGAGACCCAGTACTTC. Its protein product is CSATRGALGQETQYF.

This clonotype has at least ten counts. This chain connects TRBV20-1 to TRBJ2-1; D is perhaps TRBD1 (6 bases). The length of the CDR3 is 13 residues. V lost 3 bases and J lost 10, with 16 bases in between. Germline lookup yields CDR1 DFQATT and CDR2 SNEGSKA (reference sequence). CDR3 DNA sequence: TGCAGTGCTAGGGAAACAGGGCCGCGGGAGCAGTTCTTC. Translation gives CSARETGPREQFF.

This clonotype was picked up many times. The chain carries TRBV19 and TRBJ1-5; D might be TRBD1 (5 bases). V shed 1 base and J shed 1 base, with 14 bases lying between them. The germline CDR1 and CDR2 sequences are LNHDA and SQIVND (reference sequence). CDR3 length equals 17 residues. CDR3: CASSIGLGGDSNQPQHF. In nucleotides, the CDR3 is TGTGCCAGTAGTATAGGGTTGGGGGGAGACAGCAATCAGCCCCAGCATTTT.

The sample holds a few counts of this clonotype. The CDR3 DNA is TGCGCCAGCAGCTTGTCTACGCGGGGGGGCGCCGAGCAGTACTTC. It yields the protein CASSLSTRGGAEQYF. This rearrangement joins TRBV5-1 to TRBJ2-7; 9 bases agree with TRBD2. The CDR3 runs to 15 residues. CDR1 and CDR2 (germline): SGHRS, YFSETQ. V lost 1 base to trimming and J lost 6 bases; unmatched junction nucleotides: 8.

This clonotype was seen at least ten times. The rearrangement links TRBV7-9 to TRBJ2-3, with 7 bases lining up with TRBD2. Per the germline V gene, CDR1 is SEHNR and CDR2 is FQNEAQ (reference sequence). V was pared by 5 bases and J by 0 bases, with 8 bases of the junction left unmatched. The CDR3 is made up of 16 amino acids. The CDR3 DNA sequence: TGTGCCAGCAGCCCACTAGCGATTTCTAGCACAGATACGCAGTATTTT. Its translation: CASSPLAISSTDTQYF.

This clonotype was observed at least ten times. The CDR3 DNA reads as TGCAGTGCTAGGTTTCCGGGCGAAGCCAAAAACATTCAGTACTTC. Its translation is CSARFPGEAKNIQYF. The gene calls are TRBV20-1 and TRBJ2-4; D call uncertain. The CDR3 runs to 15 residues. From germline, CDR1 is DFQATT and CDR2 SNEGSKA (reference sequence). The V end was cut by 3 bases, the J end by 0 bases, with 12 bases between.

This clonotype was picked up one time. The chain is built from TRBV29-1 and TRBJ2-1, with a weak D call TRBD2 (5 bases). The V gene lost 6 bases and the J gene lost 3 bases, with 9 bases spanning the gap. The germline V gene has CDR1 SQVTM and CDR2 ANQGSEA. This CDR3 region has 12 residues. DNA for the CDR3: TGCAGCGTGGACCGGGACTACAATGAGCAGTTCTTC. Amino acid sequence: CSVDRDYNEQFF.

This clonotype has only a few counts. The chain is built from TRBV29-1 and TRBJ2-1, with TRBD2 matching over 9 bases. The CDR3 is 12 amino acids. Germline loops: CDR1 SQVTM, CDR2 ANQGSEA. V was clipped by 1 base and J by 11 bases; unmatched bases: 3. CDR3 bases: TGCAGCGTTGAAGTAGCGGGGGATAAGCAGTTCTTC. Protein: CSVEVAGDKQFF.

This clonotype came up many times. The chain couples TRBV12-3 or TRBV12-4 to TRBJ2-3; TRBD2 might be the D (5 bases). V gave up 5 bases and J gave up 2 bases, with 11 bases separating them. The CDR3 sequence is 14 residues long. CDR3 in DNA: TGTGCCAGCAGTCCTAGCCGATCCACAGATACGCAGTATTTT. Protein sequence: CASSPSRSTDTQYF.

Many counts were recorded for this clonotype. The chain links TRBV5-5 to TRBJ1-5, with TRBD1 as a possible D gene (5 bases). The CDR3 consists of 16 residues. The germline V gene encodes CDR1 SGHKS and CDR2 YYEKEE (reference sequence). The V gene lost 5 bases and the J gene lost 6 bases, with 21 bases spanning the gap. CDR3 amino acids: CASSSSTGRQGQPQHF. For the CDR3, the DNA is TGTGCCAGCAGTTCAAGTACCGGGCGCCAGGGTCAGCCCCAGCATTTT.

The chain has TRBV13 and TRBJ1-2; TRBD1 matches 9 bases. The CDR3 runs 19 residues. The V and J ends lost 5 bases and 2 bases, in that order; junction bases with no gene match: 18. Germline CDR1 reads PRHDT; CDR2 reads FYEKMQ (reference sequence). CDR3 nucleotides: TGTGCCAGCAGCCTCCGCTTGGGGCGGGAGGACAGGGGAAACTATGGCTACACCTTC. It encodes CASSLRLGREDRGNYGYTF. Full variable domain (missing parts from reference TRBV13 and TRBJ1-2): AAGVIQSPRHLIKEKRETATLKCYPIPRHDTVYWYQQGPGQDPQFLISFYEKMQSDKGSIPDRFSAQQFSDYHSELNMSSLELGDSALYFCASSLRLGREDRGNYGYTFGSGTRLTVV.

This clonotype appeared many times. This chain links TRBV11-3 with TRBJ2-7; 7 bases match TRBD1. The germline V gene has CDR1 SGHNT and CDR2 YENEEA. The ends lost 3 bases at V and 6 bases at J; junction bases unmatched: 5. There are 13 residues in the CDR3. As DNA, the CDR3 is TGTGCCAGCAGCTTGGGACAGAACTCCGAGCAGTACTTC. Amino acids: CASSLGQNSEQYF.

This clonotype was found many times. This sequence joins TRBV20-1 and TRBJ2-1; 8 bases match TRBD2. This CDR3 is 14 amino acids long. Germline trimming cut 3 bases from V and 10 bases from J; bases unmatched to any gene: 11. Germline loops: CDR1 DFQATT, CDR2 SNEGSKA (reference sequence). CDR3: CSASTTRGGREQFF. The CDR3 nucleotides are TGCAGTGCTAGCACGACCCGGGGGGGAAGGGAGCAGTTCTTC.

Comments on this clonotype: This sequence may be a read error, since a much larger clone differs from it by one base. The V and J genes are TRBV7-9 and TRBJ2-3, with D maybe TRBD1 (6 bases). The J call may be faulty, since TRBJ1-5 better matches the DNA end. Germline V gene lookup returns CDR1 SEHNR and CDR2 FQNEAQ (reference sequence). This CDR3 spans 15 amino acids. The CDR3 bases are TGTGCCAGCAGCTTAGTTGGCAGGGGCACAGATACGCAGCATTTT. Its protein is CASSLVGRGTDTQHF.

The V and J genes are TRBV12-3 or TRBV12-4 and TRBJ2-7; a weak D match, TRBD1 (6 bases). Trimming removed 3 bases at V and 2 bases at J, with 11 bases between. The CDR3 has 14 amino acids. The DNA for the CDR3 is TGTGCCAGCAGTTTCCGGGACACGACCTACGAGCAGTACTTC. Its protein product is CASSFRDTTYEQYF.

This clonotype appeared many times. This sequence may be a read error, since a much larger clone differs from it by one base. This rearrangement joins TRBV7-8 to TRBJ1-3; D unclear. Germline CDR1 and CDR2: SGHVS and FQNEAQ. CDR3 length: 17 residues. CDR3 bases: TGTGCCAGCAGCTTAGGTCCACAGAGAAGCTCTGGAAACCCCATATATTTT. Its translation: CASSLGPQRSSGNPIYF.

This clonotype was counted ten times or more. The chain carries TRBV7-3 and TRBJ2-2; D may be TRBD1 or TRBD2 (5 bases each). CDR3 length: 17 residues. Germline CDR1 is SGHTA and CDR2 is FQGTGA. V lost 0 bases, J lost 6 bases, and 17 bases lay in between. CDR3 bases: TGTGCCAGCAGCTTAACTAGTCTCGTCATGGGGGCCGGGGAGCTGTTTTTT. It yields the protein CASSLTSLVMGAGELFF.

This clonotype was recorded many times. This chain's CDR3 is CASSLPTSGKDTMNEQFF. DNA for the CDR3: TGTGCCAGCAGCTTGCCCACAAGCGGGAAGGATACAATGAATGAGCAGTTCTTC. This chain connects TRBV7-9 to TRBJ2-1; 7 nucleotides match TRBD2. CDR3 length equals 18 residues. Germline trimming cut 3 bases from V and 7 bases from J; bases unmatched to any gene: 18. Germline CDR1 SEHNR, CDR2 FQNEAQ (reference sequence).

A remark on this clonotype: No DNA is shown, since the ends of the CDR3 on it are uncertain; the CDR3 is the one TCRdb lists. The chain employs TRBV7-3 and TRBJ2-7; the D call of TRBD2 is as the table states it, not checked on the DNA. The germline V gene has CDR1 SGHTA and CDR2 FQGTGA. Both ends counted, the CDR3 spans 19 residues. The CDR3 region is CDSSFYICSARGDSYEQYF.

This clonotype has only a few counts. V usage is TRBV7-9 and J usage is TRBJ1-2; TRBD1 matches at 9 bases. With 1 base clipped from V and 4 bases from J, the junction kept 16 bases outside the gene matches. Germline CDR1 is SEHNR and CDR2 is FQNEAQ (reference sequence). The CDR3 contains 19 residues. The CDR3 loop reads CASSLDVGDRDGLGYGYTF. Written as DNA, the CDR3 is TGTGCCAGCAGCTTAGACGTTGGGGACAGGGATGGCTTGGGCTATGGCTACACCTTC.